A selection of T cell receptor beta chains follows, all from one sample in a study of human T cells and chemical hapten exposure. TCRdb reprocessed the RACE reads with MiXCR, giving one entry per CDR3 protein. The sample consists of about 380,000 distinct CDR3 sequences, approximately 5% of them appearing once. The input for sequencing was whole blood, taken in connection with sensitization to the hapten diphenylcyclopropenone (DPC). The receptors were sampled from a woman in her forties or fifties with alopecia areata. Some clones in this sample may be carry-over from other donors' samples. CDR3s include the opening cysteine and the closing phenylalanine or tryptophan. Fields, in order: J gene, V gene, clone size, D gene, CDR3 DNA, CDR3 protein. D genes are given only for firm matches. The size of a clone is reported for some rows only, either as once, few or many, or as a class for expanded clones.

j_call: TRBJ1-1; v_call: TRBV11-1; clone_size: NA; d_call: TRBD1; cdr3_nt: TGTGCCAGCAGCTCCCGACAGGGGGACAACACTGAAGCTTTCTTT; cdr3_aa: CASSSRQGDNTEAFF
j_call: TRBJ1-1; v_call: TRBV3-1; clone_size: NA; d_call: NA; cdr3_nt: TGTGCCAGCAGCCCCGATCTTTTCCCGAGGGGCACTGAAGCTTTCTTT; cdr3_aa: CASSPDLFPRGTEAFF
j_call: TRBJ1-2; v_call: TRBV20-1; clone_size: NA; d_call: TRBD1; cdr3_nt: TGCAGTGCAGACCGGGGACAGGGAGATGGCTACACCTTC; cdr3_aa: CSADRGQGDGYTF
j_call: TRBJ2-7; v_call: TRBV6-2/TRBV6-3; clone_size: many; d_call: NA; cdr3_nt: TGTGCCAGCAGTCGTCGGAACTACGAGCAGTACTTC; cdr3_aa: CASSRRNYEQYF
j_call: TRBJ1-6; v_call: TRBV6-2/TRBV6-3; clone_size: few; d_call: NA; cdr3_nt: TGTGCCAGCAGACTTGGGACGGGAGATTCACCCCTCCACTTT; cdr3_aa: CASRLGTGDSPLHF
j_call: TRBJ2-3; v_call: TRBV13; clone_size: few; d_call: NA; cdr3_nt: TGTGCCAGCAGCTTTCCGACTAGAAACACAGATACGCAGTATTTT; cdr3_aa: CASSFPTRNTDTQYF
j_call: TRBJ2-5; v_call: TRBV5-1; clone_size: many; d_call: TRBD2; cdr3_nt: TGCGCCAGCAGCCCCAGACTAGCGGGAGAGAGGCAAGAGACCCAGTACTTC; cdr3_aa: CASSPRLAGERQETQYF
j_call: TRBJ1-5; v_call: TRBV27; clone_size: many; d_call: TRBD1; cdr3_nt: TGTGCCAGCAGATTGACAGGGGGCGGTCAGCCCCAGCATTTT; cdr3_aa: CASRLTGGGQPQHF
j_call: TRBJ1-5; v_call: TRBV6-5; clone_size: NA; d_call: TRBD1; cdr3_nt: TGTGCCAGCAGCCGACAGGGGAGGGAGCAGCCCCAGCATTTT; cdr3_aa: CASSRQGREQPQHF
j_call: TRBJ2-1; v_call: TRBV18; clone_size: NA; d_call: TRBD1; cdr3_nt: TGTGCCAGCTCACCGCAGGGGGCCTACAATGAGCAGTTCTTC; cdr3_aa: CASSPQGAYNEQFF
j_call: TRBJ1-5; v_call: TRBV3-1; clone_size: many; d_call: NA; cdr3_nt: TGTGCCAGCAGCGCTCAGGGGAGGGTCAATCAGCCCCAGCATTTT; cdr3_aa: CASSAQGRVNQPQHF
j_call: TRBJ1-5; v_call: TRBV12-3/TRBV12-4; clone_size: NA; d_call: NA; cdr3_nt: TGTGCCAGCAGTTTAGCGAGGGGAGGTCAGCCCCAGCATTTT; cdr3_aa: CASSLARGGQPQHF
j_call: TRBJ2-3; v_call: TRBV6-6; clone_size: few; d_call: NA; cdr3_nt: TGTGCCAGCAGTTACGTAGGGACGGGAGCAGATACGCAGTATTTT; cdr3_aa: CASSYVGTGADTQYF
j_call: TRBJ1-4; v_call: TRBV7-2; clone_size: many; d_call: NA; cdr3_nt: TGTGCCAGCAGCCCGTGGGGTAATGAAAAACTGTTTTTT; cdr3_aa: CASSPWGNEKLFF
j_call: TRBJ1-5; v_call: TRBV20-1; clone_size: many; d_call: NA; cdr3_nt: TGCAGTGCCTACGGACAGCTCAATCAGCCCCAGCATTTT; cdr3_aa: CSAYGQLNQPQHF
j_call: TRBJ2-7; v_call: TRBV14; clone_size: NA; d_call: NA; cdr3_nt: TGTGCCAGCAGCCGAGGAGGGATCGAGCAGTACTTC; cdr3_aa: CASSRGGIEQYF
j_call: TRBJ2-6; v_call: TRBV28; clone_size: many; d_call: NA; cdr3_nt: TGTGCCAGCAGCCCCTGGGGGCAGGGAACTGGGGCCAACGTCCTGACTTTC; cdr3_aa: CASSPWGQGTGANVLTF
j_call: TRBJ2-3; v_call: TRBV7-2; clone_size: NA; d_call: NA; cdr3_nt: TGTGCCAGCAGCTTAGGGGAGGGGGCCACAGATACGCAGTATTTT; cdr3_aa: CASSLGEGATDTQYF
j_call: TRBJ2-7; v_call: TRBV29-1; clone_size: many; d_call: NA; cdr3_nt: TGCAGCGTTGAAGGGGACGGAGTTATCGGATACGAGCAGTACTTC; cdr3_aa: CSVEGDGVIGYEQYF
j_call: TRBJ2-1; v_call: TRBV6-5; clone_size: few; d_call: NA; cdr3_nt: TGTGCCAGCAGTTACTCGACAGGCCGGGGGAATGAGCAGTTCTTC; cdr3_aa: CASSYSTGRGNEQFF
j_call: TRBJ2-5; v_call: TRBV20-1; clone_size: NA; d_call: TRBD2; cdr3_nt: TGCAGTGCTAGAGATCCCAGCCCTAGCGGGGGAGGGGTAAAAGAGACCCAGTACTTC; cdr3_aa: CSARDPSPSGGGVKETQYF
j_call: TRBJ2-5; v_call: TRBV5-1; clone_size: few; d_call: NA; cdr3_nt: TGCGCCAGCAGCTTGAGGGCGGACGAACGTCGGACCCAGTACTTC; cdr3_aa: CASSLRADERRTQYF
j_call: TRBJ1-5; v_call: TRBV6-6; clone_size: NA; d_call: NA; cdr3_nt: TGTGCCAGCATTAGTGGGACCGCCGTCGGCAATCAGCCCCAGCATTTT; cdr3_aa: CASISGTAVGNQPQHF
j_call: TRBJ1-6; v_call: TRBV20-1; clone_size: many; d_call: NA; cdr3_nt: TGCAGTGCTAGAAGTGGGAGCTCCTATAATTCACCCCTCCACTTT; cdr3_aa: CSARSGSSYNSPLHF
j_call: TRBJ1-5; v_call: TRBV4-1; clone_size: NA; d_call: NA; cdr3_nt: TGCGCCAGCAGCCAAGGTCGGGGCAGACTCAATCAGCCCCAGCATTTT; cdr3_aa: CASSQGRGRLNQPQHF
j_call: TRBJ2-1; v_call: TRBV30; clone_size: many; d_call: NA; cdr3_nt: TGTGCCTCCGAATCGACTCGCTCCTACAATGAGCAGTTCTTC; cdr3_aa: CASESTRSYNEQFF
j_call: TRBJ2-1; v_call: TRBV15; clone_size: many; d_call: TRBD2; cdr3_nt: TGTGCCACCAGCTCTAGCGGGAACAATGAGCAGTTCTTC; cdr3_aa: CATSSSGNNEQFF
j_call: TRBJ2-6; v_call: TRBV2; clone_size: few; d_call: TRBD2; cdr3_nt: TGTGCCAGCAAAATCGGGGGGGCTCCTGGGGCCAACGTCCTGACTTTC; cdr3_aa: CASKIGGAPGANVLTF
j_call: TRBJ1-5; v_call: TRBV20-1; clone_size: few; d_call: NA; cdr3_nt: TGCAGTGCTAGACGCCCCGATCAGCCCCAGCATTTT; cdr3_aa: CSARRPDQPQHF
j_call: TRBJ2-3; v_call: TRBV6-1; clone_size: many; d_call: NA; cdr3_nt: TGTGCCAGCAGGACTTCTTCCTCCACGCAGTATTTT; cdr3_aa: CASRTSSSTQYF
j_call: TRBJ2-5; v_call: TRBV19; clone_size: NA; d_call: TRBD2; cdr3_nt: TGTGCCAGTAGTCCCTGGACTAGCGGGGGAGAGACCCAGTACTTC; cdr3_aa: CASSPWTSGGETQYF
j_call: TRBJ2-1; v_call: TRBV20-1; clone_size: few; d_call: TRBD2; cdr3_nt: TGCAGTGCTCCAGGGGGCGGGACTAGCGGACACAATGAGCAGTTCTTC; cdr3_aa: CSAPGGGTSGHNEQFF
j_call: TRBJ1-2; v_call: TRBV7-9; clone_size: NA; d_call: NA; cdr3_nt: TGTGCCAGCACTTATACAGGACGGTCCAACTATGGCTACACCTTC; cdr3_aa: CASTYTGRSNYGYTF
j_call: TRBJ2-1; v_call: TRBV28; clone_size: few; d_call: TRBD1; cdr3_nt: TGTGCCAGCAGTGAAGGGACAGGGGGAATTTGGGTGCAGTTCTTC; cdr3_aa: CASSEGTGGIWVQFF
j_call: TRBJ1-1; v_call: TRBV20-1; clone_size: NA; d_call: NA; cdr3_nt: TGCAGTGCTAGTTCGGACCTGGGGGACACTGAAGCTTTCTTT; cdr3_aa: CSASSDLGDTEAFF
j_call: TRBJ2-2; v_call: TRBV9; clone_size: many; d_call: NA; cdr3_nt: TGTGCCAGCAGCGTAATCCTGGGCGGGGAGCTGTTTTTT; cdr3_aa: CASSVILGGELFF
j_call: TRBJ2-1; v_call: TRBV30; clone_size: NA; d_call: TRBD2; cdr3_nt: TGTGCCTGGAGTGTTAGGGGGGGACTAGGAAATGAGCAGTTCTTC; cdr3_aa: CAWSVRGGLGNEQFF
j_call: TRBJ1-2; v_call: TRBV20-1; clone_size: many; d_call: NA; cdr3_nt: TGCAGTGCTAGATTCTCTGGGGCACCCCGCTCAGGTGGCTACACCTTC; cdr3_aa: CSARFSGAPRSGGYTF
j_call: TRBJ1-5; v_call: TRBV6-2/TRBV6-3; clone_size: few; d_call: TRBD1; cdr3_nt: TGTGCCAGCAGGAAAACAGGGGGCGGCAATCAGCCCCAGCATTTT; cdr3_aa: CASRKTGGGNQPQHF
j_call: TRBJ1-5; v_call: TRBV7-2; clone_size: many; d_call: NA; cdr3_nt: TGTGCCAGCAGCACCCGACAATTCTCCAATCAGCCCCAGCATTTT; cdr3_aa: CASSTRQFSNQPQHF
j_call: TRBJ2-1; v_call: TRBV5-6; clone_size: many; d_call: NA; cdr3_nt: TGTGCCAGCAGCCTAGGGACCTTCTACAATGAGCAGTTCTTC; cdr3_aa: CASSLGTFYNEQFF
j_call: TRBJ1-2; v_call: TRBV18; clone_size: many; d_call: TRBD1; cdr3_nt: TGTGCCAGCTCACCAATGGGGACAGGGGCCCTTTCGGATGGCTACACCTTC; cdr3_aa: CASSPMGTGALSDGYTF
j_call: TRBJ2-3; v_call: TRBV5-1; clone_size: many; d_call: NA; cdr3_nt: TGCGCCAGCAGCTTGGATATGGGCAGGAGCACAGATACGCAGTATTTT; cdr3_aa: CASSLDMGRSTDTQYF
j_call: TRBJ2-3; v_call: TRBV20-1; clone_size: few; d_call: NA; cdr3_nt: TGCAGTGCTAGAGATGACAACACAGATACGCAGTATTTT; cdr3_aa: CSARDDNTDTQYF
j_call: TRBJ2-1; v_call: TRBV20-1; clone_size: many; d_call: NA; cdr3_nt: TGCAGTGCTAGAGAGGAGTACGAGCAGTTCTTC; cdr3_aa: CSAREEYEQFF
j_call: TRBJ2-5; v_call: TRBV30; clone_size: many; d_call: TRBD2; cdr3_nt: TGTGCCTGGATTTCAGGACTAGCGGGAGCGGGGGAGACCCAGTACTTC; cdr3_aa: CAWISGLAGAGETQYF